This TCR beta chain emerged from a study of blood T cell repertoires in COVID-19. Study in general: Acute and convalescent COVID-19 specimens originated in the United States, Italy and Spain. The analysed material was cDNA or gDNA that came from T cells, B-cell-depleted T cells, or PBMCs.

The CDR3 length is 13 residues. Trimming shortened V by 3 bases and J by 1 base, and 5 bases separated the two germline ends. Original data processing: Scientists estimated how many nucleated cells there were by amplifying reference gene primers. The data were produced by immunoSEQ multiplex PCR, yet TCRdb's version contains in-frame clones alone and is incomplete. That table furnishes V, J and clone size, whereas the DNA furnished D and trimming. The sample lists 200,000 to 250,000 clones, 80% to 85% occurring once. The material sequenced was peripheral blood. V and J are TRBV12-3 or TRBV12-4 and TRBJ2-3; D is unclear. The TCR comes from a woman aged 25 to 39 who had recovered from COVID-19. CDR3 protein: CASSFEGTDTQYF. The CDR3 region has the DNA TGTGCCAGCAGTTTTGAGGGCACAGATACGCAGTATTTT.